The 28 T cell receptor beta chains below come from one sample, sequenced in a study of immune heterogeneity within non-small cell lung tumors. Bulk tumor genomic DNA (approximately 610 ng per sample) served as template. Collection of several biopsies per primary tumor, spaced far apart, took place during surgery. Curative surgery was performed on patients who had untreated, newly diagnosed non-small cell lung cancer. Amplification of TCR beta CDR3 was performed by multiplex PCR with 32 V and 13 J primers. TCRdb passed the multiplex PCR reads through MiXCR, listing each CDR3 protein once. Here the sample spans fewer than 6,000 distinct CDR3 sequences, approximately 30% being singletons. Sequenced: lung tumor tissue. The receptor set was obtained from a woman between 50 and 59 years old with non-small cell lung cancer.

Concerning this clonotype: A much larger clone differs by one base, so this may be a read error. V gene TRBV20-1 combines with J gene TRBJ1-5; no clear D gene. CDR1 and CDR2 from the germline V gene are DFQATT and SNEGSKA (reference sequence). CDR3 length: 15 amino acids. CDR3 DNA: TGCAGTCCTAGATACAGTCAATATAGCAATCAGCCCCAGCATTTT. It is translated as CSPRYSQYSNQPQHF.

This clonotype ranks as medium-sized. V gene TRBV11-2 combines with J gene TRBJ2-3, with no clear D. The CDR3 consists of 15 residues. Germline loops: CDR1 SGHAT, CDR2 FQNNGV. Trimming took off 0 bases at V and 0 bases at J, with 7 bases between the two ends. The CDR3 nucleotides are TGTGCCAGCAGCTTAGAGTTCTCAAGCACAGATACGCAGTATTTT. It translates to CASSLEFSSTDTQYF.

This clonotype was found a few times. J is TRBJ1-2 and V is TRBV11-2, with TRBD1 identical over 9 bases. Germline V gives CDR1 SGHAT, CDR2 FQNNGV. The CDR3 is 16 amino acids. Trimming cost V 5 bases and J 3 bases; bases outside gene matches: 10. The CDR3 protein is CASSRGQGGGYYGYTF. For the CDR3, the DNA is TGTGCCAGCAGCCGGGGACAGGGTGGCGGTTACTATGGCTACACCTTC.

This chain connects TRBV27 to TRBJ2-3; TRBD2 matches at 11 bases. The germline V gene has CDR1 MNHEY and CDR2 SMNVEV (reference sequence). The CDR3 sequence is 16 residues long. Trimming removed 4 bases from V and 8 bases from J; junction bases left unmatched: 11. Written as DNA, the CDR3 is TGTGCCAGCAGTTCTTTAGCGGGGGGGGCCCCGGGTACGCAGTATTTT. It encodes CASSSLAGGAPGTQYF.

Regarding this clonotype: The junction does not match germline at one end; this may be a read error. This rearrangement joins TRBV20-1 to TRBJ1-6, with a weak D call TRBD1 (5 bases). Looked up from germline, CDR1 is DFQATT and CDR2 is SNEGSKA (reference sequence). The CDR3 consists of 14 residues. CDR3 in amino acids: CSARRGPLNSLLHF. The CDR3 DNA is TGCAGTGCTAGACGGGGCCCTCTCAATTCACTCCTCCACTTT.

This clonotype was recorded a few times. A much larger clone sits a single nucleotide away, making a read error possible. This chain connects TRBV24-1 to TRBJ2-3, with TRBD2 matching over 13 bases. The germline CDR1 and CDR2 sequences are KGHDR and SFDVKD. The CDR3 runs to 16 residues. The CDR3 loop reads CSTSEGLAGYLDTQYF. CDR3 in DNA: TGTTCCACCAGTGAGGGACTAGCGGGATATTTAGATACGCAGTATTTT.

By share, this clonotype counts as medium-sized. The V call is TRBV4-1, the J call TRBJ1-1; no reliable D call. Trimming pared 1 base from V and 0 bases from J, leaving 9 bases between. The length of the CDR3 is 15 residues. CDR1 is MGHRA and CDR2 is YSYEKL in the germline V gene. The CDR3 DNA follows: TGCGCCAGCAGCCAAGCCCCTTCCTTGAACACTGAAGCTTTCTTT. Encoded protein: CASSQAPSLNTEAFF.

This clonotype is termed medium-sized. V gene TRBV7-8 combines with J gene TRBJ1-3; no clear D gene. Germline V gene sequence: CDR1 SGHVS, CDR2 FQNEAQ. V was trimmed by 2 bases and J by 0 bases, leaving 5 bases between them. The CDR3 length is 14 residues. The CDR3 coding sequence is TGTGCCAGCAGCTTAACGGGCTCTGGAAACACCATATATTTT. Translation gives CASSLTGSGNTIYF.

Sample share makes this clonotype medium-sized. The chain combines TRBV12-3 or TRBV12-4 with TRBJ1-4; TRBD1 aligns across 8 bases. The CDR3 has 14 amino acids. Trimming took 6 bases from V and 6 from J; bases not matched to a gene: 6. The CDR3 sequence is CASRWTGSDEKLFF. The CDR3 nucleotides are TGTGCCAGCAGATGGACAGGGTCGGATGAAAAACTGTTTTTT.

Comments on this clonotype: Since a much larger clone is just one base distant, this may be a read error. J is TRBJ1-2 and V is TRBV7-2; D is uncertain. The CDR3 runs to 13 residues. Trimming took 0 bases from V and 3 from J, leaving 5 bases between them. The germline V gene has CDR1 SGHTA and CDR2 FQGNSA. Here the CDR3 reads CASSLALDYGYTF. The DNA of the CDR3 is TGTGCCAGCAGCTTAGCGCTAGACTATGGCTACACCTTC.

By its share, this clonotype is medium-sized. The CDR3 DNA reads TGCAGTGCCGAGATACGGACAGGGCATGAGCAGTTCTTC. Protein product: CSAEIRTGHEQFF. The chain has TRBV20-1 and TRBJ2-1; TRBD1 aligns across 8 bases. CDR1 and CDR2 (germline): DFQATT, SNEGSKA (reference sequence). CDR3 length: 13 amino acids. The V segment lost 6 bases and the J segment 8 bases; nucleotides outside the gene matches: 9.

By sample fraction, this clonotype is medium-sized (0.01 to 0.1%). The chain has TRBV5-1 and TRBJ1-3; D call uncertain. CDR3 length equals 15 residues. The V end was cut by 1 base, the J end by 0 bases, with 8 bases between. Looked up from germline, CDR1 is SGHRS and CDR2 is YFSETQ. CDR3 sequence reads: CASSLSAASGNTIYF. The CDR3 nucleotides are TGCGCCAGCAGCTTGTCGGCAGCCTCTGGAAACACCATATATTTT. The full variable domain, rest sourced from reference TRBV5-1 and TRBJ1-3, is KAGVTQTPRYLIKTRGQQVTLSCSPISGHRSVSWYQQTPGQGLQFLFEYFSETQRNKGNFPGRFSGRQFSNSRSEMNVSTLELGDSALYLCASSLSAASGNTIYFGEGSWLTVV.

This clonotype occurred a few times. Here the CDR3 reads CASSRLGLAGEGWNEQFF. The DNA of the CDR3 is TGTGCCAGCAGTAGACTCGGACTAGCGGGAGAGGGGTGGAATGAGCAGTTCTTC. The chain links TRBV12-3 or TRBV12-4 to TRBJ2-1; 13 nucleotides agree with TRBD2. Trimming removed 5 bases from V and 7 bases from J; junction bases left unmatched: 14. This CDR3 has 18 residues.

Judged by abundance, this clonotype is medium-sized (0.01 to 0.1%). This chain links TRBV30 with TRBJ2-1, with D perhaps TRBD1 (5 bases). CDR1 is GTSNPN, CDR2 SVGIG, per germline (reference sequence). V was pared by 0 bases and J by 2 bases, with 5 bases between. There are 13 residues in the CDR3. The DNA of the CDR3 is TGTGCCTGGAGTGTGGACACCTACAATGAGCAGTTCTTC. It yields the protein CAWSVDTYNEQFF.

This clonotype has just a few counts. The rearrangement joins TRBV19 to TRBJ2-7; D remains unclear. Trimming pared 1 base from V and 0 bases from J, leaving 7 bases between. The germline gives CDR1 LNHDA, CDR2 SQIVND (reference sequence). The CDR3 length is 14 residues. In DNA form, the CDR3 reads TGTGCCAGTAGTATAGTTGGGGTCTCCTACGAGCAGTACTTC. Translated: CASSIVGVSYEQYF. Full variable domain (remainder filled in from reference TRBV19 and TRBJ2-7): DGGITQSPKYLFRKEGQNVTLSCEQNLNHDAMYWYRQDPGQGLRLIYYSQIVNDFQKGDIAEGYSVSREKKESFPLTVTSAQKNPTAFYLCASSIVGVSYEQYFGPGTRLTVT.

A remark on this clonotype: One end of the junction does not line up with germline, which may come from a read error. The chain couples TRBV3-1 to TRBJ2-1; TRBD2 agrees at 7 bases. Germline-derived CDR1 and CDR2 are LGHDT and YNNKEL (reference sequence). The CDR3 runs to 16 residues. The CDR3 sequence is CASTQWAAGAENEQFF. The CDR3 nucleotides read TGTGCCAGCACCCAATGGGCGGCGGGAGCGGAAAATGAGCAGTTCTTC.

The chain uses TRBV14 and TRBJ2-1; 10 bases are shared with TRBD1. Germline-derived CDR1 and CDR2 are SGHDN and FVKESK. V lost 4 bases, J lost 2 bases, and 2 bases stayed unmatched. This CDR3 spans 15 amino acids. The CDR3 DNA is TGTGCCAGCAGCCCGGGACAGGGGACCTACAATGAGCAGTTCTTC. This gives the protein CASSPGQGTYNEQFF.

As regards this clonotype: This sequence may be a read error, since a much larger clone differs from it by one base. The CDR3 DNA follows: TGTGCCAGCAGTGAAGTGCTTCAGGACAGCTATGGCTACACCTTC. It translates to CASSEVLQDSYGYTF. This rearrangement joins TRBV6-1 to TRBJ1-2; TRBD1 is a possible D gene (6 bases). The V and J ends lost 1 base and 4 bases respectively, with 13 bases between them. Germline CDR1 is MNHNS and CDR2 is SASEGT. This CDR3 region has 15 residues.

With regard to this clonotype: This clone may be a read error of a much larger clone one base away. The chain recombines TRBV7-8 with TRBJ2-7; D may be TRBD1 or TRBD2 (5 bases each). CDR1 SGHVS and CDR2 FQNEAQ come from the germline V gene. This CDR3 has 15 residues. CDR3 protein: CAISLDVFGDDEQYF. The CDR3, as DNA: TGTGCCATCAGCTTAGATGTGTTTGGGGACGACGAGCAGTACTTC.

Remarks on this clonotype: A much larger clone differs from this one at a single base, so this may be a read error. The chain uses TRBV28 and TRBJ1-2; 8 bases match TRBD1. The CDR3 spans 13 residues. Germline loops: CDR1 MDHEN, CDR2 SYDVKM. This CDR3 reads CASSTDRAIGCTF. As DNA, the CDR3 is TGTGCCAGTTCGACGGACAGGGCGATTGGCTGCACCTTC.

This clonotype is judged medium-sized. The CDR3 is CASSSIRLAGGTDTQYF. CDR3 nucleotides: TGTGCCAGCAGCTCTATCCGACTAGCGGGGGGCACAGATACGCAGTATTTT. This rearrangement joins TRBV12-3 or TRBV12-4 to TRBJ2-3; 12 bases agree with TRBD2. The CDR3 extends over 17 amino acids. The J segment lost 1 base and the V segment lost 6 bases, leaving 8 bases of the junction unmatched.

The chain uses TRBV19 and TRBJ2-1; D might be TRBD2 (6 bases). The germline V and J ends were trimmed by 6 bases and 6 bases, with 18 bases remaining between them. The CDR3 has 15 residues. The germline V gene encodes CDR1 LNHDA and CDR2 SQIVND (reference sequence). CDR3 coding DNA: TGTGCCAGTAGCTCCCTGGGCGGGGAAGCCAATGAGCAGTTCTTC. This sequence encodes CASSSLGGEANEQFF.

This clonotype qualifies as medium-sized. This chain's CDR3 is CASSMQGPKWQYF. The DNA for the CDR3 is TGTGCCAGCAGTATGCAGGGGCCCAAGTGGCAGTACTTC. The V call is TRBV12-3 or TRBV12-4, the J call TRBJ2-7; D possibly corresponds to TRBD1 (6 bases). CDR3 length equals 13 residues. Between the trimmed V and J ends, which lost 5 bases and 9 bases, there was a span of 17 bases.

This clonotype is categorized as medium-sized (0.01 to 0.1%). This sequence joins TRBV11-3 and TRBJ1-2, with D possibly TRBD1 on 6 matching bases. This CDR3 contains 14 residues. The V gene lost 2 bases and the J gene lost 2 bases, with 9 bases spanning the gap. Germline V lookup: CDR1 SGHNT, CDR2 YENEEA. In DNA, the CDR3 is TGTGCCAGCAGCTTACGGGGGCCAAACTATGGCTACACCTTC. Translating gives CASSLRGPNYGYTF.

The CDR3 loop is CASSAGGGQETQYF. As DNA, the CDR3 is TGTGCCAGCAGTGCCGGTGGGGGCCAAGAGACCCAGTACTTC. This chain joins TRBV2 and TRBJ2-5; D is possibly TRBD1 or TRBD2 (5 bases each). Germline V CDR1 and CDR2: SNHLY, FYNNEI. The V gene lost 4 bases and the J gene lost 1 base, with 10 bases spanning the gap. The CDR3 has 14 residues.

By its share, this clonotype is medium-sized (0.01 to 0.1%). This sequence joins TRBV6-5 and TRBJ2-7; the D gene is possibly TRBD2 (5 bases). This CDR3 spans 16 amino acids. V gave up 0 bases and J gave up 5 bases, with 17 bases separating them. Germline lookup yields CDR1 MNHEY and CDR2 SVGAGI. The CDR3 region has the DNA TGTGCCAGCAGTTACTCGATCGGGGTAGGGCTCCACGAGCAGTACTTC. Translated: CASSYSIGVGLHEQYF.

By its share, this clonotype is medium-sized. The V gene is TRBV2, the J gene TRBJ1-5; possibly TRBD1 for D (5 bases). The CDR3 consists of 13 residues. Trimming took 5 bases from V and 8 from J, leaving 13 bases between them. Per the germline V gene, CDR1 is SNHLY and CDR2 is FYNNEI. The CDR3 spells CASSRQFWEPQHF. The CDR3 DNA is TGTGCCAGCAGTAGACAGTTTTGGGAGCCCCAGCATTTT.

In regard to this clonotype: Just one base apart from a much larger clone, this may be a read error. The chain joins TRBV28 to TRBJ2-7; 7 bases are a match to TRBD2. The V gene end was trimmed by 1 base and the J gene end by 6 bases; junction bases not matched to a gene: 9. The CDR3 is made up of 15 amino acids. Germline CDR1 reads MDHEN; CDR2 reads SYDVKM. CDR3 nucleotide sequence: TGTGCCAGCAGTTTATACTCGCGGGAGAGGGGCGAGCAGTACTTC. Protein sequence: CASSLYSRERGEQYF. The full variable domain, completed using reference TRBV28 and TRBJ2-7, is DVKVTQSSRYLVKRTGEKVFLECVQDMDHENMFWYRQDPGLGLRLIYFSYDVKMKEKGDIPEGYSVSREKKERFSLILESASTNQTSMYLCASSLYSRERGEQYFGPGTRLTVT.